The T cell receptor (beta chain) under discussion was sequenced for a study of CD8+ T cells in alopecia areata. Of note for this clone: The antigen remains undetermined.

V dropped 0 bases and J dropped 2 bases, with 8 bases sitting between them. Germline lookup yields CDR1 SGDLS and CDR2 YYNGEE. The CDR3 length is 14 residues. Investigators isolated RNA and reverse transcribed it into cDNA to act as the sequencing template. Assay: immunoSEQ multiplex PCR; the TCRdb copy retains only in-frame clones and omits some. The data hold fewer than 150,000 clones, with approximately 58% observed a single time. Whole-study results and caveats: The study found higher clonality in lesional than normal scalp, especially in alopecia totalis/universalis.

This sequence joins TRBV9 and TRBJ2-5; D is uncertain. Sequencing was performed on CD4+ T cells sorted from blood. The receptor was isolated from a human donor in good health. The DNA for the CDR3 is TGTGCCAGCAGCGTAGGCCAGGAACAAGAGACCCAGTACTTC. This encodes CASSVGQEQETQYF.